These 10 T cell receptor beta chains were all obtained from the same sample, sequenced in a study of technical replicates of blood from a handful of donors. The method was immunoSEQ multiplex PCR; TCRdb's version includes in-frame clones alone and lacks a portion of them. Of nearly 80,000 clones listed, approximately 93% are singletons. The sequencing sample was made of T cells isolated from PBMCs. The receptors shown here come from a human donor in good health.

CDR3 bases: TGTGCCAGCGAGGGACAGGGCAGGGGCGAGCAGTACTTC. This codes for CASEGQGRGEQYF. The chain joins TRBV6-5 to TRBJ2-7, with 9 nucleotides matching TRBD1. Losses at the gene ends were 8 bases for V and 6 bases for J; bases not matched to a gene: 8. The CDR3 has 13 residues. Per the germline V gene, CDR1 is MNHEY and CDR2 is SVGAGI.

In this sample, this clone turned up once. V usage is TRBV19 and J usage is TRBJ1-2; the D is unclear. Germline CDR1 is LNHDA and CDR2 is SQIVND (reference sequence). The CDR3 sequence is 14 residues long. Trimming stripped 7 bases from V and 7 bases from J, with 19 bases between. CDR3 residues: CASTPTRVGGGYTF. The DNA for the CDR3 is TGTGCCAGTACCCCTACAAGGGTAGGAGGTGGCTACACCTTC.

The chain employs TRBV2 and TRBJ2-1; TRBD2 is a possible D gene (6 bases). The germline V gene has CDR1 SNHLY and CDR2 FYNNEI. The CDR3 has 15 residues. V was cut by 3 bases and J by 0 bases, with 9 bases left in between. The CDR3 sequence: CASSEGAGSYNEQFF. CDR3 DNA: TGTGCCAGCAGTGAGGGAGCGGGCTCCTACAATGAGCAGTTCTTC.

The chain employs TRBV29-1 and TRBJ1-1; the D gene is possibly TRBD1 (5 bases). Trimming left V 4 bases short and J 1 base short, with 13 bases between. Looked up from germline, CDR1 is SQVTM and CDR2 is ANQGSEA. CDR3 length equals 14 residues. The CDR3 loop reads CSVGIPGQNTEAFF. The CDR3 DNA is TGCAGCGTTGGTATTCCCGGACAGAACACTGAAGCTTTCTTT.

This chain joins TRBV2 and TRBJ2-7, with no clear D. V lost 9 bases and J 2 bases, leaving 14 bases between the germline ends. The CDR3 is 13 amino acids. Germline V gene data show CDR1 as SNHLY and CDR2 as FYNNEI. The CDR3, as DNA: TGTGCCAGTGACTTGCAGCTCCCCTACGAGCAGTACTTC. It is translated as CASDLQLPYEQYF.

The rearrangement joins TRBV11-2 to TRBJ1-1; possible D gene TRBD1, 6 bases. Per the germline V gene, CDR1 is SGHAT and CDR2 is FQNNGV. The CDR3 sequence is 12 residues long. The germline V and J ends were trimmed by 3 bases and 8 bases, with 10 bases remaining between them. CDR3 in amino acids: CASSFGQTEAFF. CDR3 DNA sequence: TGTGCCAGCAGCTTCGGACAGACAGAAGCTTTCTTT.

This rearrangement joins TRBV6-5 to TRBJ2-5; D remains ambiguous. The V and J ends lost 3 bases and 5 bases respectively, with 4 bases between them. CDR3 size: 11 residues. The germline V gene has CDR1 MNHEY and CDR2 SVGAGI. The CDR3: CASSYEETQYF. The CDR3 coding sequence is TGTGCCAGCAGTTATGAGGAGACCCAGTACTTC.

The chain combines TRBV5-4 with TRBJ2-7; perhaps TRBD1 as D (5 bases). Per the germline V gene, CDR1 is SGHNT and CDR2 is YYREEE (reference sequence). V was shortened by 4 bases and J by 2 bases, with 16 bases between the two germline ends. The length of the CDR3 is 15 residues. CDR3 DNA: TGTGCCAGCAGCAAGGGTAGTGCAGGGCCCTACGAGCAGTACTTC. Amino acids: CASSKGSAGPYEQYF.

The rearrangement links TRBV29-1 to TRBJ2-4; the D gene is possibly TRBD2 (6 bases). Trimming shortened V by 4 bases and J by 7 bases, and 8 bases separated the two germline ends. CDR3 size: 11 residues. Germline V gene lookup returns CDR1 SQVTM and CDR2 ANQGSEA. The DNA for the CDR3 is TGCAGCGTTGGTGGAGGGAACATTCAGTACTTC. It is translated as CSVGGGNIQYF.

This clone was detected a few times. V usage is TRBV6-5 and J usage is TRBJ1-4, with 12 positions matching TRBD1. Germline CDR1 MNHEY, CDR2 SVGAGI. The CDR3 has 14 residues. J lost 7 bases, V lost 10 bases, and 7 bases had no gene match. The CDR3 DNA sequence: TGTGCCACGGGGGGGACAGGGGGCGTTGAAAAACTGTTTTTT. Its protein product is CATGGTGGVEKLFF.